The 19 T cell receptor beta chains presented below share a single source sample, sequenced in a study of shared clonotypes between healthy human individuals. Measured with immunoSEQ multiplex PCR; TCRdb has only the in-frame clones, and not every one. This repertoire shows approximately 2,300,000 clones, roughly 92% found once; its top ten account for about 0.41%. Material: naive CD4+ T cells from PBMCs. The subset was: CD45RA+ positively selected. The receptors here all came from a man aged 18 to 29 in good health. Some clones in this sample may be carry-over from other donors' samples.

The J gene is TRBJ2-2, the V gene TRBV7-3; 8 bases map to TRBD2. The CDR3 loop spans 14 amino acids. Germline V lookup: CDR1 SGHTA, CDR2 FQGTGA. V lost 5 bases and J lost 9; bases outside the gene matches: 8. The CDR3 loop reads CASSAGLAPRELFF. The CDR3 bases are TGTGCCAGCAGCGCAGGACTAGCACCGAGGGAGCTGTTTTTT.

The chain's CDR3 is CASGLRTGPWGYTF. CDR3 nucleotides: TGTGCCAGCGGCCTTCGGACAGGGCCCTGGGGCTACACCTTC. The chain recombines TRBV28 with TRBJ1-2, with 8 bases identical to TRBD1. Trimming cost V 8 bases and J 8 bases; bases outside gene matches: 13. The CDR3 is 14 residues long. Germline V gives CDR1 MDHEN, CDR2 SYDVKM.

This chain connects TRBV5-1 to TRBJ2-7, with 7 bases fitting TRBD1. CDR1 and CDR2 (germline): SGHRS, YFSETQ. This CDR3 has 13 amino acids. Trimming took 4 bases from V and 3 from J; bases not matched to a gene: 4. CDR3 region: CASSAGTDYEQYF. CDR3 DNA: TGCGCCAGCAGCGCCGGGACAGACTACGAGCAGTACTTC.

This sequence joins TRBV5-1 and TRBJ2-1, with D maybe TRBD2 (6 bases). Per germline, CDR1 SGHRS and CDR2 YFSETQ. The CDR3 has 14 amino acids. V was clipped by 1 base and J by 9 bases, with 14 bases between them. The CDR3, as DNA: TGCGCCAGCAGCTTGTCTCGGGAGAGGGGTGAGCAGTTCTTC. Translation gives CASSLSRERGEQFF. Full variable domain (remainder filled in from reference TRBV5-1 and TRBJ2-1): KAGVTQTPRYLIKTRGQQVTLSCSPISGHRSVSWYQQTPGQGLQFLFEYFSETQRNKGNFPGRFSGRQFSNSRSEMNVSTLELGDSALYLCASSLSRERGEQFFGPGTRLTVL.

The chain combines TRBV28 with TRBJ1-1; 7 bases fit TRBD1. The CDR3 covers 16 residues. Trimming took 4 bases from V and 1 from J; bases not matched to a gene: 9. Germline-derived CDR1 and CDR2 are MDHEN and SYDVKM. Here the CDR3 reads CASSSGGQRKNTEAFF. The DNA of the CDR3 is TGTGCCAGCAGTTCCGGGGGACAGAGAAAGAACACTGAAGCTTTCTTT.

The chain joins TRBV28 to TRBJ2-1; 8 nucleotides align to TRBD2. The CDR3 runs 13 residues. Germline-derived CDR1 and CDR2 are MDHEN and SYDVKM. V shed 4 bases, J shed 9 bases, and the junction held 5 bases outside the gene matches. The DNA for the CDR3 is TGTGCCAGCAGTTCCTATAGCGGGACTGAGCAGTTCTTC. Translation: CASSSYSGTEQFF.

The V and J genes are TRBV15 and TRBJ1-3, with D perhaps matching TRBD1 (6 bases). The CDR3 extends over 14 amino acids. Germline CDR1 and CDR2: LNHNV and YYDKDF (reference sequence). V lost 1 base, J lost 11 bases, and 15 bases lay in between. CDR3 in DNA: TGTGCCACCAGCAGAGCAAAAGGGGGTTACGCCATATATTTT. Protein: CATSRAKGGYAIYF.

This chain uses TRBV14 with TRBJ2-1; D perhaps matches TRBD2 (6 bases). This CDR3 spans 14 amino acids. Germline V lookup: CDR1 SGHDN, CDR2 FVKESK. V lost 0 bases and J 9 bases, leaving 12 bases between the germline ends. The CDR3 is CASSQETRRGEQFF. The CDR3 coding sequence is TGTGCCAGCAGCCAAGAGACCAGGAGGGGTGAGCAGTTCTTC.

The rearrangement links TRBV2 to TRBJ1-1; the D is unclear. This CDR3 has 13 amino acids. V was clipped by 6 bases and J by 3 bases, with 11 bases between them. Looked up from germline, CDR1 is SNHLY and CDR2 is FYNNEI. CDR3 sequence (DNA): TGTGCCAGCAGCATTAGTGGGGACACTGAAGCTTTCTTT. Residues: CASSISGDTEAFF.

This clone was seen only a few times. The CDR3 sequence: CASSDRPPEAFF. CDR3 in DNA: TGTGCCAGCAGTGACAGACCTCCTGAAGCTTTCTTT. The chain links TRBV6-1 to TRBJ1-1; D uncertain. V lost 3 bases and J 6 bases, leaving 8 bases between the germline ends. The CDR3 runs 12 residues. Germline CDR1 is MNHNS and CDR2 is SASEGT.

The rearrangement uses TRBV4-3 and TRBJ2-3; the match to TRBD2 covers 7 bases. This CDR3 is 17 amino acids long. Germline CDR1 reads LGHNA; CDR2 reads YSLEER. With 2 bases clipped from V and 3 bases from J, the junction kept 11 bases outside the gene matches. CDR3 nucleotides: TGCGCCAGCAGCCAACATGGGAGGGCCGTTGGAACAGATACGCAGTATTTT. This translates into CASSQHGRAVGTDTQYF.

In regard to this clone: Other DNA sequences in this sample translate to the same CDR3. The V gene is TRBV18, the J gene TRBJ2-1; 12 nucleotides agree with TRBD2. The CDR3 length is 15 residues. The V gene's germline CDR1 is KGHSH and CDR2 LQKENI. With 6 bases clipped from V and 7 bases from J, the junction kept 7 bases outside the gene matches. CDR3 in DNA: TGTGCCAGCTCGCCGACTAGCGGGAGCGGTAATGAGCAGTTCTTC. Amino acids: CASSPTSGSGNEQFF.

This chain connects TRBV6-4 to TRBJ2-6, with D uncertain. The germline V and J ends were trimmed by 2 bases and 12 bases, with 2 bases remaining between them. CDR3 length: 10 amino acids. Per germline, CDR1 MRHNA and CDR2 SNTAGT. CDR3 residues: CASSDSVLTF. The CDR3 nucleotides are TGTGCCAGCAGTGACAGCGTCCTGACTTTC.

V gene TRBV5-5 combines with J gene TRBJ1-5; perhaps TRBD1 as D (5 bases). V lost 0 bases to trimming and J lost 5 bases, with 12 bases between them. The CDR3 covers 15 residues. Germline CDR1 and CDR2: SGHKS and YYEKEE (reference sequence). The CDR3 is CASSLGGQGYQPQHF. CDR3 sequence (DNA): TGTGCCAGCAGCTTGGGAGGGCAGGGCTATCAGCCCCAGCATTTT.

The V gene is TRBV28, the J gene TRBJ2-1; 16 bases map to TRBD2. This CDR3 is built from 19 residues. J was trimmed by 7 bases and V by 3 bases; bases with no gene match: 12. Germline V gene lookup returns CDR1 MDHEN and CDR2 SYDVKM. CDR3 in DNA: TGTGCCAGCAGTTTTCCCGGGACTAGCGGGAGGGCCAATTGGAATGAGCAGTTCTTC. Its protein product is CASSFPGTSGRANWNEQFF.

The genes are TRBV7-2 and TRBJ1-2; a weak D match, TRBD1 (5 bases). Germline lookup yields CDR1 SGHTA and CDR2 FQGNSA. This CDR3 contains 18 residues. With 1 base removed from V and 8 bases from J, the gap between germline ends came to 26 bases. CDR3: CASSLVTGPQGRLRGYTF. The CDR3 region has the DNA TGTGCCAGCAGCTTAGTAACAGGTCCTCAGGGACGGCTGCGGGGCTACACCTTC.

The chain has TRBV28 and TRBJ1-2; D is ambiguous. CDR3 size: 10 residues. Germline V gives CDR1 MDHEN, CDR2 SYDVKM. V lost 4 bases, J lost 14 bases, and 11 bases lay in between. The CDR3: CASSSNSRTF. CDR3 bases: TGTGCCAGCAGTTCCAACTCTCGGACCTTC.

The gene calls are TRBV9 and TRBJ2-3; 8 bases match TRBD2. This CDR3 comprises 19 residues. After removal of 0 bases from V and 2 bases from J, the junction contained 14 bases not matched to a gene. In germline, CDR1 is SGDLS, CDR2 YYNGEE. CDR3 nucleotides: TGTGCCAGCAGCGTAGCTCCGGGAGGGCCTTTTCAGGCCACAGATACGCAGTATTTT. Its translation: CASSVAPGGPFQATDTQYF.

V gene TRBV6-1 combines with J gene TRBJ1-3, with 11 nucleotides matching TRBD1. J was trimmed by 4 bases and V by 0 bases; bases with no gene match: 5. This CDR3 contains 17 residues. Germline V gives CDR1 MNHNS, CDR2 SASEGT. Here the CDR3 reads CASSEAPGQGAGNTIYF. In DNA, the CDR3 is TGTGCCAGCAGTGAAGCGCCCGGACAGGGGGCAGGAAACACCATATATTTT.